The present entry profiles one T cell receptor beta chain with its context. Antigen specificity is unknown. PCR was performed using 60 Vbeta and 13 Jbeta primers. Clones were read by immunoSEQ multiplex PCR, and TCRdb kept only the in-frame ones, dropping some. The table shows 30,000 to 45,000 clones, with roughly 89% occurring only once. The germline gives CDR1 SGHTA, CDR2 FQGNSA. The CDR3 spans 12 residues. The germline V and J ends were trimmed by 5 bases and 5 bases, with 10 bases remaining between them. The sample is drawn from a study of cytomegalovirus exposure and HLA in healthy donors. Study overall: Tens of millions of unique TCRs from HLA-typed donors made up an early data release. Overall study findings and caveats: An Asian-associated ancestry cluster reportedly showed fewer N-insertions than the roughly 700-donor mean in a later analysis.

This sequence originates from a woman aged 40 to 50 in good health and CMV-seropositive. The chain is built from TRBV7-2 and TRBJ2-7, with D perhaps matching TRBD1 (5 bases). Sequenced: PBMCs. CDR3 coding DNA: TGTGCCAGCAGCCCGCCGACAGACGAGCAGTACTTC. Amino acids: CASSPPTDEQYF.